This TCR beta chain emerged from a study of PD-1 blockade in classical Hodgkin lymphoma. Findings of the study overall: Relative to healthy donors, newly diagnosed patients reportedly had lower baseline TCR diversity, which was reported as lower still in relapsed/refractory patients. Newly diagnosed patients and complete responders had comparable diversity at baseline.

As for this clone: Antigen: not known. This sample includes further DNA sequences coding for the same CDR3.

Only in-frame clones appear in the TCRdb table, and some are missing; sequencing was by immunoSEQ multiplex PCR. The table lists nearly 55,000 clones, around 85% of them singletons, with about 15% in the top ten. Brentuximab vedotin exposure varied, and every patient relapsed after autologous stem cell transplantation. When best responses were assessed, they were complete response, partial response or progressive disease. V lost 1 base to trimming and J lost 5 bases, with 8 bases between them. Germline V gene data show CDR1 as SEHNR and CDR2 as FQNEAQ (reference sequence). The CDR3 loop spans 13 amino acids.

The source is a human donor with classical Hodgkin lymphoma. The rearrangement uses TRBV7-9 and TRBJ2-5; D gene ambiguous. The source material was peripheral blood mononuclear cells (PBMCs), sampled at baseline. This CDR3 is CASSLDSRETQYF. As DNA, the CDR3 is TGTGCCAGCAGCTTAGACAGCAGGGAGACCCAGTACTTC.